This T cell receptor beta chain was profiled in a study of OX40 agonist ivuxolimab in advanced cancers. Overall study: The study enrolled dose-escalation patients with hepatocellular carcinoma, melanoma, renal cell or head and neck cancer.

The protocol was immunoSEQ multiplex PCR, while the TCRdb copy is restricted to in-frame clones and leaves out a portion. The profile shows about 73,000 clones, around nine tenths of them singletons. Study results and caveats: Researchers report that CD8+ T cells had, on average, more expanded clones than CD4+.

V shed 2 bases and J shed 1 base, with 11 bases lying between them. Per germline, CDR1 SEHNR and CDR2 FQNEAQ (reference sequence). This CDR3 contains 15 residues. Concerning this clone itself: Its antigen is not known.

The clonotype was recovered from an adult with an advanced solid tumor such as melanoma, head and neck, liver or kidney cancer. The sample consisted of CD4+ or CD8+ T cells sorted from blood, taken in a trial of the OX40 agonist ivuxolimab. This chain connects TRBV7-9 to TRBJ1-1, with D possibly being TRBD1 (6 bases). CDR3 loop: CASSLRTAKNTEAFF. The CDR3 region has the DNA TGTGCCAGCAGCTTAAGGACAGCAAAGAACACTGAAGCTTTCTTT.